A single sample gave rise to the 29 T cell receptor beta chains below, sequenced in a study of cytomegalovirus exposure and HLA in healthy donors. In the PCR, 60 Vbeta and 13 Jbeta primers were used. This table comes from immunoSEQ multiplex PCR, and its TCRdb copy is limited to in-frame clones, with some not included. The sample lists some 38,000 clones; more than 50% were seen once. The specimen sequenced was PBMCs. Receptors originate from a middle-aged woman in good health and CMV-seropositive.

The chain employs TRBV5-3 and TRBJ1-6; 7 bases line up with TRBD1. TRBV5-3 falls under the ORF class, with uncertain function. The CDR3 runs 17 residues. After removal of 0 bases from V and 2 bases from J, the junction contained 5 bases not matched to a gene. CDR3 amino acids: CARSLGGTATYNSPLHF. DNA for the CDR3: TGTGCCAGAAGCTTGGGAGGGACAGCGACCTATAATTCACCCCTCCACTTT.

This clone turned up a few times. CDR3 region: CASRLARQPRKPQHF. The CDR3 bases are TGTGCAAGTCGCTTAGCGCGACAGCCGAGAAAGCCCCAGCATTTT. The V gene is TRBV12-2, the J gene TRBJ1-5; no DNA check was done on the table's D call, TRBD1. TRBV12-2 is flagged as a pseudogene. This CDR3 is 15 amino acids long.

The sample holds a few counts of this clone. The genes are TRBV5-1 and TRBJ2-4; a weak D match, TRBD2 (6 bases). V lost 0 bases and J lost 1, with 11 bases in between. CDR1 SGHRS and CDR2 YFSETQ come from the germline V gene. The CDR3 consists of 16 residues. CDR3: CASSLAGSSAKNIQYF. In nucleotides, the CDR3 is TGCGCCAGCAGCTTGGCCGGGAGCTCGGCCAAAAACATTCAGTACTTC. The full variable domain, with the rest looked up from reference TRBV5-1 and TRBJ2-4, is KAGVTQTPRYLIKTRGQQVTLSCSPISGHRSVSWYQQTPGQGLQFLFEYFSETQRNKGNFPGRFSGRQFSNSRSEMNVSTLELGDSALYLCASSLAGSSAKNIQYFGAGTRLSVL.

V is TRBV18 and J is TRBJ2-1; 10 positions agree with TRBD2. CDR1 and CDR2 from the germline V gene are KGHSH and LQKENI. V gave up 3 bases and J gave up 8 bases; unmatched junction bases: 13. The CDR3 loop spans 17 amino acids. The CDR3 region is CASSPRPSSGGFDEQFF. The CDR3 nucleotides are TGTGCCAGCTCACCTCGCCCCTCTAGCGGGGGTTTTGATGAGCAGTTCTTC.

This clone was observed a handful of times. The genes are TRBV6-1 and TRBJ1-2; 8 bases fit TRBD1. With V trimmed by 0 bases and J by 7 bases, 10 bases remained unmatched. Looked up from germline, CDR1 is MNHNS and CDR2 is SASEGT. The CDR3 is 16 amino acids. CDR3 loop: CASSEAWTGMRVGYTF. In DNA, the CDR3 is TGTGCCAGCAGTGAAGCCTGGACAGGGATGAGGGTTGGCTACACCTTC.

The CDR3 region is CASSLASRDTEAFF. The CDR3 region has the DNA TGCGCCAGCAGCTTGGCTTCTAGAGACACTGAAGCTTTCTTT. This sequence joins TRBV5-1 and TRBJ1-1; D not resolved. The CDR3 covers 14 residues. Trimming left V 0 bases short and J 3 bases short, with 9 bases between. Germline V lookup: CDR1 SGHRS, CDR2 YFSETQ.

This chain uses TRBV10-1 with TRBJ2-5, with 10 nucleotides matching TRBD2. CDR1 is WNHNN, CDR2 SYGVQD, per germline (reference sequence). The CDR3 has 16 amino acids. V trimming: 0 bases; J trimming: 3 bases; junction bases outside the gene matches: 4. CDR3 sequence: CASSESSGGAEETQYF. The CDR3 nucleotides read TGCGCCAGCAGTGAGTCAAGCGGGGGGGCCGAAGAGACCCAGTACTTC.

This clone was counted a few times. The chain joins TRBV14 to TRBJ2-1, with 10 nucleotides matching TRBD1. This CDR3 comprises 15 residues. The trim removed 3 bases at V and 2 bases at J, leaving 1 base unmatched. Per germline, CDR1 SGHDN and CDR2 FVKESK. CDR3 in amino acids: CASSQGQGTYNEQFF. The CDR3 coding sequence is TGTGCCAGCAGCCAGGGACAGGGGACCTACAATGAGCAGTTCTTC. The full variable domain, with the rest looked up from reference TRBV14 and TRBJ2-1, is EAGVTQFPSHSVIEKGQTVTLRCDPISGHDNLYWYRRVMGKEIKFLLHFVKESKQDESGMPNNRFLAERTGGTYSTLKVQPAELEDSGVYFCASSQGQGTYNEQFFGPGTRLTVL.

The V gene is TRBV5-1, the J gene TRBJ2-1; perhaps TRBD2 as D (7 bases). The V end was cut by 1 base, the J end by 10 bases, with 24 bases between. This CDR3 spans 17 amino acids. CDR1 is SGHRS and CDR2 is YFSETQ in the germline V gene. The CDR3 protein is CASSLFPSGGQGNEQFF. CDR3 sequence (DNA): TGCGCCAGCAGCTTGTTCCCCTCGGGGGGCCAAGGGAACGAGCAGTTCTTC. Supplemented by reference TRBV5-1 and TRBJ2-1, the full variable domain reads KAGVTQTPRYLIKTRGQQVTLSCSPISGHRSVSWYQQTPGQGLQFLFEYFSETQRNKGNFPGRFSGRQFSNSRSEMNVSTLELGDSALYLCASSLFPSGGQGNEQFFGPGTRLTVL.

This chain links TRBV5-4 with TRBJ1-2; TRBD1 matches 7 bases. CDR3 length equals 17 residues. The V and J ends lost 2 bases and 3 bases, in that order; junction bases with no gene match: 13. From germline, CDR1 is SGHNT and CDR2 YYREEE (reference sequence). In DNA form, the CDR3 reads TGTGCCAGCAGCTTAGCCTTACCTACCGGGACAGACTATGGCTACACCTTC. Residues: CASSLALPTGTDYGYTF.

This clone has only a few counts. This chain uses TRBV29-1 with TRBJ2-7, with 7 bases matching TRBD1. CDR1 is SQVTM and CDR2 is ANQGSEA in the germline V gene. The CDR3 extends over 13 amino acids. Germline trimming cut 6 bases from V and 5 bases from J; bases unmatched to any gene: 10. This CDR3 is CSVRQGLLDEQYF. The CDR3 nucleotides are TGCAGCGTGCGACAGGGCCTCTTGGACGAGCAGTACTTC.

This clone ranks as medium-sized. CDR3 DNA: TGCGCCAGCAGCCTACAGGACAGTGGTCAGCCCCAGCATTTT. Translation gives CASSLQDSGQPQHF. V gene TRBV4-1 combines with J gene TRBJ1-5, with D perhaps matching TRBD1 (6 bases). Trimming cost V 4 bases and J 6 bases, with 13 bases left between them. The CDR3 runs 14 residues. Germline V gene sequence: CDR1 MGHRA, CDR2 YSYEKL.

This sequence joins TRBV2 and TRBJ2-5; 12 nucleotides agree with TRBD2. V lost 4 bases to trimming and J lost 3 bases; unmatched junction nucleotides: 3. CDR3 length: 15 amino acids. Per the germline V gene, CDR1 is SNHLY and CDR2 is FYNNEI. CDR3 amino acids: CASSARTSGEETQYF. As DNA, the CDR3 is TGTGCCAGCAGTGCCCGGACTAGCGGGGAAGAGACCCAGTACTTC.

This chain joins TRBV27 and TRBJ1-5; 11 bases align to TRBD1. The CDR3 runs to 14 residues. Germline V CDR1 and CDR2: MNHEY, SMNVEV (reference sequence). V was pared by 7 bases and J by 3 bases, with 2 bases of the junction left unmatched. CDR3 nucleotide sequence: TGTGCCAGCAAGGGACAGGGGGTCAATCAGCCCCAGCATTTT. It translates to CASKGQGVNQPQHF.

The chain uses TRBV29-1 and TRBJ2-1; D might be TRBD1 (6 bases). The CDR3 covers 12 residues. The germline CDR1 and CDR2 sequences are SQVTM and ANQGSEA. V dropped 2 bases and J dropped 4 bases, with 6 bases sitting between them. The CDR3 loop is CSVEQGYNEQFF. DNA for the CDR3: TGCAGCGTTGAACAGGGGTACAATGAGCAGTTCTTC.

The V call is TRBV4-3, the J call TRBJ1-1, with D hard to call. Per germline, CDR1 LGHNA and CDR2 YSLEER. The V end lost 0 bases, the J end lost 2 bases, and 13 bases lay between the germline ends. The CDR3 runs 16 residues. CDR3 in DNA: TGCGCCAGCAGCCAAGATTTCAGACACCAAAACACTGAAGCTTTCTTT. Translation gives CASSQDFRHQNTEAFF.

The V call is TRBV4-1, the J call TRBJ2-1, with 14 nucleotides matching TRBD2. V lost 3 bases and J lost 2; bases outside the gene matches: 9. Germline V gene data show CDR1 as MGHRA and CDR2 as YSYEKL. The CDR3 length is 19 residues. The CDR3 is CASSHSTSGGASTYNEQFF. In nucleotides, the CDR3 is TGCGCCAGCAGCCATTCGACTAGCGGGGGGGCAAGCACCTACAATGAGCAGTTCTTC.

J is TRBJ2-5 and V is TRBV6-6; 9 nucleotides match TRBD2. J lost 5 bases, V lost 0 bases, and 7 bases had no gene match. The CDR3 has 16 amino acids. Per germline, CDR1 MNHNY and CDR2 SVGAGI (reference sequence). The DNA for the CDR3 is TGTGCCAGCAGTTACTCGGCGGGGGGGCCGATTGAGACCCAGTACTTC. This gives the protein CASSYSAGGPIETQYF.

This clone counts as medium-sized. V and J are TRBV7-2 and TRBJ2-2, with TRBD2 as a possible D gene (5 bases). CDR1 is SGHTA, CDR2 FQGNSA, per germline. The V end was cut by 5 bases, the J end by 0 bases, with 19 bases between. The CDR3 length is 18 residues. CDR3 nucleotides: TGTGCCAGCAGCCCCCTGAGGGTAGGGCACTCGAACACCGGGGAGCTGTTTTTT. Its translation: CASSPLRVGHSNTGELFF.

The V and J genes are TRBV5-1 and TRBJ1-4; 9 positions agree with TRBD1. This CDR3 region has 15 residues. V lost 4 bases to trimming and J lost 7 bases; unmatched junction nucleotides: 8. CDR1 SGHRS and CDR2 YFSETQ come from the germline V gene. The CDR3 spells CASSTSGTGSEKLFF. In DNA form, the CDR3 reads TGCGCCAGCAGCACTTCCGGGACAGGGTCTGAAAAACTGTTTTTT.

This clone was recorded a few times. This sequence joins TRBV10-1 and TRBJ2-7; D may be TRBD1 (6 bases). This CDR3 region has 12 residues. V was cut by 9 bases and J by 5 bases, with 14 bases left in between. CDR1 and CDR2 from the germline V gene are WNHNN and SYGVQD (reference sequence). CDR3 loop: CARNNRVDEQYF. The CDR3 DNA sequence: TGCGCCAGGAACAACAGGGTCGACGAGCAGTACTTC.

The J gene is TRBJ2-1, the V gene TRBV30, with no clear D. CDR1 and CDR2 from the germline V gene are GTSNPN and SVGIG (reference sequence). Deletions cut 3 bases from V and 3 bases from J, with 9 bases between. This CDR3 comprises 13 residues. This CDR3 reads CAWREDSYNEQFF. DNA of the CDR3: TGTGCCTGGAGAGAGGATAGCTACAATGAGCAGTTCTTC. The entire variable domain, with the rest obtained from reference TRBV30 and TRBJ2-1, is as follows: SQTIHQWPATLVQPVGSPLSLECTVEGTSNPNLYWYRQAAGRGLQLLFYSVGIGQISSEVPQNLSASRPQDRQFILSSKKLLLSDSGFYLCAWREDSYNEQFFGPGTRLTVL.

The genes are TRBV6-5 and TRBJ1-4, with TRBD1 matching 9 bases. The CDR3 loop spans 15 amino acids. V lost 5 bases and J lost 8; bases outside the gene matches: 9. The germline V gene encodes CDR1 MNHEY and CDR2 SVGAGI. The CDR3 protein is CASSQLQGAREKLFF. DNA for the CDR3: TGTGCCAGCAGTCAATTACAGGGGGCCCGGGAAAAACTGTTTTTT.

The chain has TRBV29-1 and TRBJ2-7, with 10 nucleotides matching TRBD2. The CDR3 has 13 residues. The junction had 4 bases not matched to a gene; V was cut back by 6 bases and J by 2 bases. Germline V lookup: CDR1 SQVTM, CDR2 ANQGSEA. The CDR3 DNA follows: TGCAGCGTCCTAGCGGGAGCAGCCTACGAGCAGTACTTC. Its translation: CSVLAGAAYEQYF.

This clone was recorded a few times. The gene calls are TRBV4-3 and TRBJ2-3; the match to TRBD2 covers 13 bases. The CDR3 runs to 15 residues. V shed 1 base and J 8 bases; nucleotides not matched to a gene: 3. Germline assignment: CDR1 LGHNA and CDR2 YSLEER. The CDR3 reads CASSQGRLAGGTQYF. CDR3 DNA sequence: TGCGCCAGCAGCCAAGGTAGACTAGCGGGGGGTACGCAGTATTTT.

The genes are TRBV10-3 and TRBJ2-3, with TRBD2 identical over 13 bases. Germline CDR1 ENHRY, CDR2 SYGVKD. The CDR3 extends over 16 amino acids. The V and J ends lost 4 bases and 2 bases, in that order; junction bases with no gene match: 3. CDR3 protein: CAISAGLAGLTDTQYF. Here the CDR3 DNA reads TGTGCCATCAGTGCGGGACTAGCGGGGCTCACAGATACGCAGTATTTT.

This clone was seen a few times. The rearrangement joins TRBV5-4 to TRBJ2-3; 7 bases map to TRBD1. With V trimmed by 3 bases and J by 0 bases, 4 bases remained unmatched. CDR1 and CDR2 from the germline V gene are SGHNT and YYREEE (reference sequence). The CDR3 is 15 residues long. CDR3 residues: CASSWDSFSTDTQYF. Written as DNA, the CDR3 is TGTGCCAGCAGCTGGGACAGTTTTAGCACAGATACGCAGTATTTT.

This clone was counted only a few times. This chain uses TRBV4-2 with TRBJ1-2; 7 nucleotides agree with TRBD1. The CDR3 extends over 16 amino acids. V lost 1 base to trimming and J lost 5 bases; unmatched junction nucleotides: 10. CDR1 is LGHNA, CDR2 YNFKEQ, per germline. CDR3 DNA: TGTGCCAGCAGCCAAGTTAGGACAGGCCAAACTTATGGCTACACCTTC. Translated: CASSQVRTGQTYGYTF.

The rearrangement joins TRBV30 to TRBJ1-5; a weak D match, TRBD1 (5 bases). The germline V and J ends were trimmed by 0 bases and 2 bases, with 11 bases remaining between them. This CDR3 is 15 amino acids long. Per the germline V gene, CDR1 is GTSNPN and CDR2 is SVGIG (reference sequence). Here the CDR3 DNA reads TGTGCCTGGAGTGTCGGCAGGGCGCGCAATCAGCCCCAGCATTTT. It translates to CAWSVGRARNQPQHF.